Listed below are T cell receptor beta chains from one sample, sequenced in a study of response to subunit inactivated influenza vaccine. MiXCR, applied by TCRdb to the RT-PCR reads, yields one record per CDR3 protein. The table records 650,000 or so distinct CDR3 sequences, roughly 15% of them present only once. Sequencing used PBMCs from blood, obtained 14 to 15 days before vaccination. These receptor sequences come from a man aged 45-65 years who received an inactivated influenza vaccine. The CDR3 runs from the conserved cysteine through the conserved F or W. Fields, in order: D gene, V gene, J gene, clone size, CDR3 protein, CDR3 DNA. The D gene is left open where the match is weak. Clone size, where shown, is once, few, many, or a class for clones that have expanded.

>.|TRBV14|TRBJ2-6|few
CASSQRRGTGANVLTF
TGTGCCAGCAGCCAACGTAGGGGGACCGGGGCCAACGTCCTGACTTTC
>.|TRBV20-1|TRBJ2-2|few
CSASNRVKGELFF
TGCAGTGCTAGTAATAGGGTGAAGGGGGAGCTGTTTTTT
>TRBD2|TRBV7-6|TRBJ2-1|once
CASSLEAGGQYYNEQFF
TGTGCCAGCAGCTTAGAGGCGGGGGGCCAATACTACAATGAGCAGTTCTTC
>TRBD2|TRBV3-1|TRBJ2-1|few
CASSQTLLAGGHNEQFF
TGTGCCAGCAGCCAAACCTTACTAGCGGGAGGTCACAATGAGCAGTTCTTC
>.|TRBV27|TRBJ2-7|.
CASSPGSPEQYF
TGTGCCAGCAGCCCGGGGTCTCCCGAGCAGTACTTC
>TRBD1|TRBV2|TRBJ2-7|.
CASSKQRQGGYEQYF
TGTGCCAGCAGTAAACAGAGACAGGGGGGATACGAGCAGTACTTC
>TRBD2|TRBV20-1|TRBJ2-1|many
CSASQTSGNEQFF
TGCAGTGCTTCCCAGACTAGCGGGAATGAGCAGTTCTTC
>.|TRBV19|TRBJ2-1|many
CATALQASSYNEQFF
TGTGCCACCGCGTTACAGGCCAGCTCCTACAATGAGCAGTTCTTC
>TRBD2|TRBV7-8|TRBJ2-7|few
CASSLGRAGVHEQYF
TGTGCCAGCAGCTTAGGTCGTGCGGGGGTTCACGAGCAGTACTTC
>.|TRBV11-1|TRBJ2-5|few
CASSPKARGQLAQETQYF
TGTGCCAGCAGCCCCAAGGCCCGAGGCCAATTAGCCCAAGAGACCCAGTACTTC
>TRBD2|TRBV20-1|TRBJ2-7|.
CSATGLAGFPREQYF
TGCAGTGCTACCGGACTAGCGGGTTTTCCCCGCGAGCAGTACTTC
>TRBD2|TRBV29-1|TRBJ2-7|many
CSVATSGRATEQYF
TGCAGCGTAGCGACTAGCGGGAGGGCGACCGAGCAGTACTTC
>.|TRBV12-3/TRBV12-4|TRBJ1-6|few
CASSLEGLRNSPLHF
TGTGCCAGCAGTTTAGAGGGGCTTCGTAATTCACCCCTCCACTTT
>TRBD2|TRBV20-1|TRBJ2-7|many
CSGLLGLAGTAEQYF
TGCAGTGGACTGCTGGGGCTAGCGGGAACGGCCGAGCAGTACTTC
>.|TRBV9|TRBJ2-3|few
CASSVATGLYTDTQYF
TGTGCCAGCAGCGTAGCTACCGGACTATACACAGATACGCAGTATTTT
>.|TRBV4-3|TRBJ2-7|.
CASSQDEGGIQVEQYF
TGCGCCAGCAGCCAAGATGAAGGGGGGATCCAGGTCGAGCAGTACTTC
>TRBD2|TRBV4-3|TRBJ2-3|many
CASSQGPSGNTDTQYF
TGCGCCAGCAGCCAGGGTCCTAGCGGGAACACAGATACGCAGTATTTT
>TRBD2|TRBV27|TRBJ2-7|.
CASSPGAGGTYEQYF
TGTGCCAGCAGTCCCGGTGCGGGGGGAACCTACGAGCAGTACTTC
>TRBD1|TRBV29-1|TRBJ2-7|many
CSVGTGAYEQYF
TGCAGCGTCGGGACAGGCGCCTACGAGCAGTACTTC
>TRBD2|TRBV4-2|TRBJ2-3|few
CASSQEAGGRTDTQYF
TGTGCCAGCAGCCAAGAGGCGGGGGGCCGGACAGATACGCAGTATTTT
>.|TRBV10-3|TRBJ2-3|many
CATISRGASTDTQYF
TGTGCCACGATCAGTAGAGGGGCGAGCACAGATACGCAGTATTTT
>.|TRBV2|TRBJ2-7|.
CASSLRQEFSYEQYF
TGTGCCAGCAGTCTCCGACAGGAGTTCTCCTACGAGCAGTACTTC
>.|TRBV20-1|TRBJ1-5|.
CSARLGGSNQPQHF
TGCAGTGCTAGGCTGGGGGGATCGAATCAGCCCCAGCATTTT
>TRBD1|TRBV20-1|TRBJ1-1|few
CSASRQGGTEAFF
TGCAGTGCTAGTAGACAGGGTGGGACTGAAGCTTTCTTT
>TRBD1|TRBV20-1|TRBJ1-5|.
CSARAPTGGQPQHF
TGCAGTGCTAGAGCCCCGACAGGGGGTCAGCCCCAGCATTTT
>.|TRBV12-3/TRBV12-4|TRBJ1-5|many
CASSLTGVHNQPQHF
TGTGCCAGCAGTTTGACGGGGGTCCATAATCAGCCCCAGCATTTT
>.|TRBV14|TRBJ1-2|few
CASSQVGPNYGYTF
TGTGCCAGCAGCCAAGTGGGGCCTAACTATGGCTACACCTTC
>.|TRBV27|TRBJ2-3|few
CASSLSKGFGRGTDTQYF
TGTGCCAGCAGTTTATCGAAAGGTTTCGGGCGCGGCACAGATACGCAGTATTTT
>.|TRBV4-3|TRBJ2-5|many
CASSQDPRSETQYF
TGCGCCAGCAGCCAAGATCCTAGGTCAGAGACCCAGTACTTC
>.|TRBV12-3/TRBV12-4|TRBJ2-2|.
CASSETHSGETGELFF
TGTGCCAGCAGCGAGACCCACTCAGGGGAAACCGGGGAGCTGTTTTTT
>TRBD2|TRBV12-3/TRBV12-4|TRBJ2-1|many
CASSLLAGGVHNEQFF
TGTGCCAGCAGTTTATTAGCGGGGGGTGTCCACAATGAGCAGTTCTTC
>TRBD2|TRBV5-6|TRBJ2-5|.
CASSDSGRASETQYF
TGTGCCAGCAGCGACAGCGGGAGGGCCTCAGAGACCCAGTACTTC
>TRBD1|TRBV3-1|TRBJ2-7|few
CASTRGTGGTYEQYF
TGTGCCAGCACCCGGGGGACAGGGGGAACCTACGAGCAGTACTTC
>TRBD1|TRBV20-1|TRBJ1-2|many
CSAGDRVVGYGYTF
TGCAGTGCTGGCGACAGGGTGGTGGGCTATGGCTACACCTTC
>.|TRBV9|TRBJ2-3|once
CASSVAGGNTDTQYF
TGTGCCAGCAGCGTAGCTGGTGGGAACACAGATACGCAGTATTTT
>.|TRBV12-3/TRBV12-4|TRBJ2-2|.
CASSYGSLDTGELFF
TGTGCCAGCAGTTATGGGAGCCTCGACACCGGGGAGCTGTTTTTT